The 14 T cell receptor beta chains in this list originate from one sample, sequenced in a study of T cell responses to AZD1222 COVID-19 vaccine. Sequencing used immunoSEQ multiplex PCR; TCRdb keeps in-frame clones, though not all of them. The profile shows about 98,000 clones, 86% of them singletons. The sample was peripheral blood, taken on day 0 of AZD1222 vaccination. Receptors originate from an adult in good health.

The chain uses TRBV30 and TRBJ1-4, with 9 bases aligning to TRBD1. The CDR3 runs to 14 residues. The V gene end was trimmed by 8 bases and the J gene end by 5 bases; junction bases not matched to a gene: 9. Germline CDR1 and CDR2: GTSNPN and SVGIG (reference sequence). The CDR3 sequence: CAVNRDRDNEKLFF. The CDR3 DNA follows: TGTGCCGTCAACCGGGACAGGGACAATGAAAAACTGTTTTTT.

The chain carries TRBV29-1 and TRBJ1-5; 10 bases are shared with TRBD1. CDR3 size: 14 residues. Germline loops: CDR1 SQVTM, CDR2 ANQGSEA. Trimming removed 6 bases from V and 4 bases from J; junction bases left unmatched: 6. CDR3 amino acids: CSVGQGDMNQPQHF. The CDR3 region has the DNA TGCAGCGTCGGACAGGGGGATATGAATCAGCCCCAGCATTTT.

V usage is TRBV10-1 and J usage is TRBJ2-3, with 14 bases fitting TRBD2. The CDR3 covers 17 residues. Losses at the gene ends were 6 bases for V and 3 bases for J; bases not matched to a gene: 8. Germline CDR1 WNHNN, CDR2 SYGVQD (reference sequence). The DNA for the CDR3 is TGCGCCAGCAGGATGGGACTAGCGGGAGTGGGGACAGATACGCAGTATTTT. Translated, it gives CASRMGLAGVGTDTQYF.

The CDR3 nucleotides read TGCGCCAGCAGCCTACAGGGGGCCGGGAACACTGAAGCTTTCTTT. Its protein is CASSLQGAGNTEAFF. The gene calls are TRBV4-3 and TRBJ1-1; the match to TRBD1 covers 9 bases. CDR3 length: 15 residues. The V gene's germline CDR1 is LGHNA and CDR2 YSLEER. With V trimmed by 4 bases and J by 1 base, 4 bases remained unmatched.

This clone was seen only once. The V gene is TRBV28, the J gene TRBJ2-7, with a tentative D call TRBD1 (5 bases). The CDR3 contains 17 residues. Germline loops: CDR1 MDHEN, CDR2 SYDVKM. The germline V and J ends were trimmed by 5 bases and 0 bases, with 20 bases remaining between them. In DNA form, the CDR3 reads TGTGCCAGCAGTCTCCCGTTCCCCGACAGAGTCTCCTACGAGCAGTACTTC. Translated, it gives CASSLPFPDRVSYEQYF.

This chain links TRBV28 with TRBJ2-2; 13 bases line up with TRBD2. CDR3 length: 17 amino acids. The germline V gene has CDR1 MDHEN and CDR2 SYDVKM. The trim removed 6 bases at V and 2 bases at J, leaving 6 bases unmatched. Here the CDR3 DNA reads TGTGCCAGCAGATTAGCGGGACTAGCGGGAAACACCGGGGAGCTGTTTTTT. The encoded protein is CASRLAGLAGNTGELFF.

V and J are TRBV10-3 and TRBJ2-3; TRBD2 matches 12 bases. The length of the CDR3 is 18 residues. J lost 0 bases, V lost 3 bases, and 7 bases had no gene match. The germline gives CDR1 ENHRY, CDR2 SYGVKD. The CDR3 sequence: CAISDPSGRAQSTDTQYF. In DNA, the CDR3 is TGTGCCATCAGTGACCCTAGCGGGAGGGCCCAAAGCACAGATACGCAGTATTTT.

CDR3 loop: CASSLGQGEGAFF. CDR3 bases: TGTGCCAGCAGCTTAGGGCAGGGGGAAGGAGCTTTCTTT. The genes are TRBV7-9 and TRBJ1-1, with 7 bases fitting TRBD1. CDR3 length: 13 amino acids. Per the germline V gene, CDR1 is SEHNR and CDR2 is FQNEAQ (reference sequence). Unmatched junction bases numbered 6, after V lost 1 base and J lost 10 bases.

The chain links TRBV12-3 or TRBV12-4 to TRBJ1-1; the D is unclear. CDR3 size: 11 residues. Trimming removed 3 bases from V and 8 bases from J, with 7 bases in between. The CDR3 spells CASSFGVEAFF. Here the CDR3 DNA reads TGTGCCAGCAGTTTCGGAGTCGAAGCTTTCTTT.

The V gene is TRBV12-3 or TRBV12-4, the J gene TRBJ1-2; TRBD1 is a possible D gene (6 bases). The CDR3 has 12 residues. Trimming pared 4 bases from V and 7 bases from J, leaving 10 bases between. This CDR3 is CASSSTGSGYTF. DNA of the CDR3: TGTGCCAGCAGTTCCACAGGGTCTGGCTACACCTTC.

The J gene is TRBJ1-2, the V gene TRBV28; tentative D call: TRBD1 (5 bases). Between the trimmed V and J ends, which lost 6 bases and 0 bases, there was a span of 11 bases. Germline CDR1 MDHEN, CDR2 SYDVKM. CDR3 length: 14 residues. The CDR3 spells CASRSTGANYGYTF. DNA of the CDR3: TGTGCCAGCAGGTCCACAGGCGCTAACTATGGCTACACCTTC.

CDR3 protein: CASSLSFGTGEAFF. The CDR3 DNA follows: TGTGCCAGCAGCTTAAGTTTCGGCACAGGTGAAGCTTTCTTT. The rearrangement joins TRBV11-2 to TRBJ1-1; the D gene is possibly TRBD1 (5 bases). Trimming pared 2 bases from V and 7 bases from J, leaving 14 bases between. Germline lookup yields CDR1 SGHAT and CDR2 FQNNGV. CDR3 length: 14 residues.

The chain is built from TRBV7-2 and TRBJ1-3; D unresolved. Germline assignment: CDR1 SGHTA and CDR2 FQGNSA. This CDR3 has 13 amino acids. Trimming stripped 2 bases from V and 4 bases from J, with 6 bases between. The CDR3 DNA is TGTGCCAGCAGCTTACTTGTCGGAAACACCATATATTTT. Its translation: CASSLLVGNTIYF.

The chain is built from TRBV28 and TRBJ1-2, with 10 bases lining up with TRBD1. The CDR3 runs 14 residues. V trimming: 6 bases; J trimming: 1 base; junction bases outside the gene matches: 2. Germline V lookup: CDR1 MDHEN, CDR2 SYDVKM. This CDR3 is CASSGTGDNYGYTF. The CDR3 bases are TGTGCCAGCAGCGGGACAGGGGATAACTATGGCTACACCTTC.